The clone carrying this T cell receptor (beta chain) was seen only a few times. Its specificity is unknown. The method was immunoSEQ multiplex PCR; TCRdb's version includes in-frame clones alone and lacks a portion of them. Seen here are under 85,000 clones, approximately 86% observed once, and the top ten hold roughly a quarter. This record belongs to a study of T cell responses to AZD1222 COVID-19 vaccine. General study results and limits: Donors in the cohort were predominantly white British and more often female, and clonal diversity was possibly underestimated.

Germline-derived CDR1 and CDR2 are SGHTA and FQGTGA. With 3 bases clipped from V and 5 bases from J, the junction kept 7 bases outside the gene matches. This CDR3 is built from 16 residues. Specimen: peripheral blood, collected on day 0 of AZD1222 vaccination. The rearrangement uses TRBV7-3 and TRBJ2-1, with 10 nucleotides matching TRBD1. The receptor was isolated from an adult in good health. The CDR3 DNA reads TGTGCCAGCAGCTTCCGTTCGGGACAGGGGCACAATGAGCAGTTCTTC. Translated: CASSFRSGQGHNEQFF.